Shown below are 28 T cell receptor beta chains from a single sample sequenced in a study of beta chain features in type 1 diabetes. Reverse transcribing all isolated RNA meant expressed TCRB transcripts were sequenced. Some clones are missing from TCRdb's copy, which holds only in-frame ones; the method was immunoSEQ multiplex PCR. The repertoire includes around 300,000 clones, 8% of them detected once, and 0.9% to 1.2% sits in the top ten. What was sequenced was central memory CD4+ T cells from blood. These receptors were taken from a woman under 30 in good health.

This chain links TRBV5-1 with TRBJ1-4; 8 nucleotides match TRBD1. The CDR3 is 17 residues long. The V gene end was trimmed by 2 bases and the J gene end by 3 bases; junction bases not matched to a gene: 9. The V gene's germline CDR1 is SGHRS and CDR2 YFSETQ. The CDR3 DNA reads as TGCGCCAGCAGCTTTGATGTCCCGGGACAGGCTAATGAAAAACTGTTTTTT. Protein: CASSFDVPGQANEKLFF.

Ten or more counts support this clone. The chain is built from TRBV6-4 and TRBJ2-7; 9 nucleotides match TRBD1. The CDR3 is made up of 12 amino acids. J was trimmed by 5 bases and V by 9 bases; bases with no gene match: 5. The V gene's germline CDR1 is MRHNA and CDR2 SNTAGT. In DNA, the CDR3 is TGTGCCAGTAGGGGACAGGGTGACGAGCAGTACGTC. Translating gives CASRGQGDEQYV.

This clone was detected a few times. The chain is built from TRBV29-1 and TRBJ1-1; a possible D gene is TRBD1 (6 bases). The CDR3 totals 16 residues. Germline V gene data show CDR1 as SQVTM and CDR2 as ANQGSEA. V lost 5 bases to trimming and J lost 4 bases, with 23 bases between them. CDR3 sequence: CSVTRRGGVGVTEAFF. CDR3 bases: TGCAGCGTTACCCGACGAGGGGGAGTAGGTGTCACTGAAGCTTTCTTT. Using reference TRBV29-1 and TRBJ1-1 for the parts outside the CDR3, the full variable domain is SAVISQKPSRDICQRGTSLTIQCQVDSQVTMMFWYRQQPGQSLTLIATANQGSEATYESGFVIDKFPISRPNLTFSTLTVSNMSPEDSSIYLCSVTRRGGVGVTEAFFGQGTRLTVV.

CDR3 residues: CASSLGDNTYGYTF. As DNA, the CDR3 is TGTGCCAGCAGCTTAGGTGACAATACCTATGGCTACACCTTC. The J gene is TRBJ1-2, the V gene TRBV7-2, with D unresolved. The V gene lost 1 base and the J gene lost 4 bases, with 10 bases spanning the gap. CDR3 length: 14 amino acids. Per germline, CDR1 SGHTA and CDR2 FQGNSA.

The V and J genes are TRBV7-9 and TRBJ2-5; D remains unclear. The V and J ends lost 5 bases and 2 bases respectively, with 6 bases between them. This CDR3 is 12 amino acids long. Germline CDR1 reads SEHNR; CDR2 reads FQNEAQ (reference sequence). CDR3: CASSPEQETQYF. CDR3 nucleotides: TGTGCCAGCAGCCCGGAGCAAGAGACCCAGTACTTC.

The chain joins TRBV7-2 to TRBJ1-5, with unresolved D. From germline, CDR1 is SGHTA and CDR2 FQGNSA. This CDR3 has 15 residues. Trimming removed 4 bases at V and 0 bases at J, with 10 bases between. The CDR3 is CASSSRAASNQPQHF. The CDR3 DNA reads TGTGCCAGCAGCTCTAGGGCCGCTAGCAATCAGCCCCAGCATTTT.

Only a few counts were recorded for this clone. The chain has TRBV4-3 and TRBJ2-2; 8 bases map to TRBD1. V lost 4 bases to trimming and J lost 3 bases; unmatched junction nucleotides: 10. Germline V lookup: CDR1 LGHNA, CDR2 YSLEER. CDR3 length equals 17 residues. In DNA, the CDR3 is TGCGCCAGCAGCCGCGGGCAAGGGACAGGTGACACCGGGGAGCTGTTTTTT. This encodes CASSRGQGTGDTGELFF.

This chain joins TRBV30 and TRBJ1-4, with 8 positions matching TRBD1. V lost 0 bases and J lost 8; bases outside the gene matches: 14. This CDR3 contains 17 residues. Germline V CDR1 and CDR2: GTSNPN, SVGIG (reference sequence). CDR3 DNA sequence: TGTGCCTGGAGTGTATATCCCGGACAGGGTTTTGGCGAAAAACTGTTTTTT. Amino acids: CAWSVYPGQGFGEKLFF.

This clone was observed a handful of times. The chain has TRBV7-9 and TRBJ2-3; no definite D call. The CDR3 has 14 residues. Germline V CDR1 and CDR2: SEHNR, FQNEAQ (reference sequence). V was trimmed by 5 bases and J by 2 bases, leaving 11 bases between them. The CDR3 protein is CASSVIPSTDTQYF. Here the CDR3 DNA reads TGTGCCAGCAGCGTTATACCCTCCACAGATACGCAGTATTTT.

This clone was counted between two and nine times. This chain joins TRBV7-2 and TRBJ2-7; 9 bases map to TRBD1. V lost 5 bases, J lost 3 bases, and 2 bases stayed unmatched. The CDR3 covers 13 residues. Germline CDR1 is SGHTA and CDR2 is FQGNSA. In DNA, the CDR3 is TGTGCCAGCAGCCCGGACAGGGGCTACGAGCAGTACTTC. Translated, it gives CASSPDRGYEQYF.

The rearrangement joins TRBV19 to TRBJ2-2; the D gene is possibly TRBD2 (6 bases). V shed 3 bases and J shed 1 base, with 9 bases lying between them. Germline V CDR1 and CDR2: LNHDA, SQIVND (reference sequence). The CDR3 is 15 amino acids. CDR3 sequence: CASSMLAVNTGELFF. In nucleotides, the CDR3 is TGTGCCAGTAGTATGTTAGCGGTGAACACCGGGGAGCTGTTTTTT.

The table lists this clone with many counts. V is TRBV9 and J is TRBJ2-2; D unclear. This CDR3 has 15 amino acids. V was shortened by 2 bases and J by 0 bases, with 8 bases between the two germline ends. Germline assignment: CDR1 SGDLS and CDR2 YYNGEE. Written as DNA, the CDR3 is TGTGCCAGCAGCGTCTTGAGTACGAACACCGGGGAGCTGTTTTTT. Its translation is CASSVLSTNTGELFF.

This clone appeared many times. The chain is built from TRBV27 and TRBJ2-7; no reliable D call. With 5 bases removed from V and 1 base from J, the gap between germline ends came to 12 bases. The length of the CDR3 is 14 residues. Germline loops: CDR1 MNHEY, CDR2 SMNVEV (reference sequence). CDR3 sequence (DNA): TGTGCCAGCAGTCCTACGGTGGGGTCCTACGAGCAGTACTTC. It yields the protein CASSPTVGSYEQYF.

This clone was observed a few times. This chain uses TRBV4-2 with TRBJ1-6; 8 nucleotides agree with TRBD1. Germline-derived CDR1 and CDR2 are LGHNA and YNFKEQ. There are 16 residues in the CDR3. V lost 0 bases to trimming and J lost 7 bases; unmatched junction nucleotides: 5. As DNA, the CDR3 is TGTGCCAGCAGCCAAGATATAACAGGGGGGAATTCACCCCTCCACTTT. As protein: CASSQDITGGNSPLHF.

This clone was counted between two and nine times. The chain joins TRBV14 to TRBJ1-6; D not resolved. This CDR3 is 15 amino acids long. V gave up 4 bases and J gave up 6 bases, with 13 bases separating them. Germline CDR1 reads SGHDN; CDR2 reads FVKESK. CDR3 residues: CASSPQDGSNSPLHF. The CDR3 DNA sequence: TGTGCCAGCAGCCCCCAGGACGGAAGTAATTCACCCCTCCACTTT.

This clone turned up a few times. The chain links TRBV5-1 to TRBJ2-5; D call uncertain. The CDR3 spans 14 residues. Germline values: CDR1 SGHRS, CDR2 YFSETQ. The V gene lost 5 bases and the J gene lost 0 bases, with 11 bases spanning the gap. The CDR3 DNA reads as TGCGCCAGCAGGTTTAACCCAGACCAAGAGACCCAGTACTTC. Protein product: CASRFNPDQETQYF.

There are a few counts of this clone. The chain uses TRBV18 and TRBJ1-1; D gene uncertain. The CDR3 sequence is 14 residues long. Per germline, CDR1 KGHSH and CDR2 LQKENI. V lost 5 bases and J 1 base, leaving 11 bases between the germline ends. The CDR3 is CASSSASGNTEAFF. CDR3 DNA sequence: TGTGCCAGCTCATCCGCCTCCGGGAACACTGAAGCTTTCTTT.

This clone was recorded at least ten times. The chain links TRBV5-1 to TRBJ2-5; tentative D call: TRBD2 (5 bases). The CDR3 is 14 amino acids. Trimming cost V 6 bases and J 5 bases, with 17 bases left between them. In germline, CDR1 is SGHRS, CDR2 YFSETQ. The CDR3 reads CASMGSPDSETQYF. The CDR3 nucleotides are TGCGCCAGCATGGGCAGCCCGGACTCCGAGACCCAGTACTTC.

In this sample, this clone turned up a few times. The rearrangement uses TRBV9 and TRBJ2-5; D gene ambiguous. The CDR3 loop spans 14 amino acids. Germline V gene data show CDR1 as SGDLS and CDR2 as YYNGEE. Trimming took off 0 bases at V and 0 bases at J, with 6 bases between the two ends. The CDR3 loop is CASSVGSYQETQYF. The CDR3, as DNA: TGTGCCAGCAGCGTAGGCTCGTACCAAGAGACCCAGTACTTC.

This clone has only a few counts. The V gene is TRBV5-8, the J gene TRBJ2-4; D call uncertain. This CDR3 is 13 amino acids long. With 0 bases removed from V and 6 bases from J, the gap between germline ends came to 7 bases. Per the germline V gene, CDR1 is SGHTS and CDR2 is YDEGEE. CDR3 in amino acids: CASSLGGRNIQYF. The CDR3 DNA reads as TGTGCCAGCAGCTTGGGTGGCAGAAACATTCAGTACTTC.

The rearrangement joins TRBV19 to TRBJ1-1, with a tentative D call TRBD1 (6 bases). There are 11 residues in the CDR3. Trimming took off 9 bases at V and 9 bases at J, with 14 bases between the two ends. Germline V gene sequence: CDR1 LNHDA, CDR2 SQIVND (reference sequence). CDR3 nucleotides: TGTGCCAGCTTAACAGGGAGCAAAGCTTTCTTT. Translated, it gives CASLTGSKAFF.

This clone was seen ten or more times. For the CDR3, the DNA is TGTGCCAGCAGTGATCCAGGGCATGAGCAGTTCTTC. It specifies CASSDPGHEQFF. V usage is TRBV25-1 and J usage is TRBJ2-1; TRBD1 is a possible D gene (5 bases). CDR3 length equals 12 residues. V shed 3 bases and J shed 8 bases, with 8 bases lying between them. CDR1 and CDR2 (germline): MGHDK, SYGVNS.

The table lists this clone with many counts. The CDR3 loop is CASSADRDQPQHF. The CDR3 region has the DNA TGTGCCAGCAGTGCCGACAGAGATCAGCCCCAGCATTTT. The chain joins TRBV2 to TRBJ1-5; maybe TRBD1 (5 bases). CDR1 is SNHLY and CDR2 is FYNNEI in the germline V gene. Trimming cost V 4 bases and J 5 bases, with 9 bases left between them. This CDR3 has 13 amino acids.

This rearrangement joins TRBV7-9 to TRBJ2-5; tentatively, D is TRBD2 (5 bases). The CDR3 is 11 amino acids. Between the trimmed V and J ends, which lost 8 bases and 7 bases, there was a span of 11 bases. Germline V gene lookup returns CDR1 SEHNR and CDR2 FQNEAQ (reference sequence). The CDR3: CASVSGRTQYF. The CDR3, as DNA: TGTGCCAGCGTCTCTGGGAGGACCCAGTACTTC.

This clone was seen a few times. The chain carries TRBV19 and TRBJ1-5; D ambiguous. Germline-derived CDR1 and CDR2 are LNHDA and SQIVND (reference sequence). V lost 5 bases, J lost 0 bases, and 11 bases lay in between. The CDR3 has 15 residues. CDR3 coding DNA: TGTGCCAGTAGTTCCGAGGCCCTTAGCAATCAGCCCCAGCATTTT. Translated: CASSSEALSNQPQHF.

The chain employs TRBV6-5 and TRBJ2-3; 8 nucleotides match TRBD2. CDR1 is MNHEY, CDR2 SVGAGI, per germline. This CDR3 contains 13 residues. In DNA, the CDR3 is TGTGTCACGCGGGAGGCGGGCACAGATACGCAGTATTTT. Amino acid sequence: CVTREAGTDTQYF.

The rearrangement joins TRBV9 to TRBJ1-4; tentatively, D is TRBD1 (5 bases). V was pared by 4 bases and J by 8 bases, with 18 bases between. The CDR3 spans 15 residues. Germline CDR1 and CDR2: SGDLS and YYNGEE. CDR3: CASSPRANSGEKLFF. CDR3 coding DNA: TGTGCCAGCAGCCCCCGCGCCAACTCAGGGGAAAAACTGTTTTTT.

This clone was recorded a few times. This chain connects TRBV5-4 to TRBJ2-6, with D possibly TRBD2 on 6 matching bases. The CDR3 contains 15 residues. V was clipped by 3 bases and J by 3 bases, with 10 bases between them. Per the germline V gene, CDR1 is SGHNT and CDR2 is YYREEE (reference sequence). DNA for the CDR3: TGTGCCAGCAGCTCGGGAGCTGGTGGGGCCAACGTCCTGACTTTC. As protein: CASSSGAGGANVLTF. The full variable domain, completed using reference TRBV5-4 and TRBJ2-6, is ETGVTQSPTHLIKTRGQQVTLRCSSQSGHNTVSWYQQALGQGPQFIFQYYREEENGRGNFPPRFSGLQFPNYSSELNVNALELDDSALYLCASSSGAGGANVLTFGAGSRLTVL.